The T cell receptor (beta chain) described here comes from a study of T cell changes during pregnancy in multiple sclerosis. Sequencing used immunoSEQ multiplex PCR; TCRdb keeps in-frame clones, though not all of them. Of fewer than 40,000 clones in the sample, 90% were seen once. CDR1 is LGHNT, CDR2 FRNRAP, per germline. The V end was cut by 2 bases, the J end by 0 bases, with 17 bases between. CDR3 length equals 18 residues. The gene calls are TRBV12-5 and TRBJ2-1, with a tentative D call TRBD1 (6 bases). The clonotype was recovered from a female donor with multiple sclerosis, enrolled in a pregnancy study. Material: CD8+ T cells from peripheral blood mononuclear cells, obtained in the first trimester of pregnancy. DNA of the CDR3: TGTGCTAGTGGTTTGATCCAAAGCCAGGGGAGCTCCTACAATGAGCAGTTCTTC. Translating gives CASGLIQSQGSSYNEQFF.